Each of the 25 T cell receptor beta chains below was sequenced from the same sample in a study of cytomegalovirus exposure and HLA in healthy donors. The PCR had 60 Vbeta and 13 Jbeta primers. The assay was immunoSEQ multiplex PCR, and TCRdb's table has in-frame clones only and misses some. This sample carries about 170,000 clones, 80% of them seen once, and the ten largest clones take roughly 4.7%. The sample was PBMCs. The receptors originated from a woman between 45 and 60 years old in good health and CMV-seropositive.

V gene TRBV7-9 combines with J gene TRBJ2-3, with 8 bases identical to TRBD2. The CDR3 consists of 14 residues. Germline-derived CDR1 and CDR2 are SEHNR and FQNEAQ (reference sequence). Trimming removed 5 bases from V and 6 bases from J; junction bases left unmatched: 7. The CDR3 DNA reads TGTGCCAGCAGCCTTAGTCGCGGGAGGGATACGCAGTATTTT. It translates to CASSLSRGRDTQYF.

V gene TRBV4-1 combines with J gene TRBJ1-3; unclear D gene. Deletions cut 0 bases from V and 5 bases from J, with 5 bases between. The CDR3 is made up of 13 amino acids. CDR1 and CDR2 (germline): MGHRA, YSYEKL. The chain's CDR3 is CASSQESRNTIYF. The DNA for the CDR3 is TGCGCCAGCAGCCAAGAGTCTAGAAACACCATATATTTT.

The chain uses TRBV6-6 and TRBJ2-1; D is unclear. V lost 5 bases to trimming and J lost 0 bases, with 14 bases between them. This CDR3 has 16 residues. Germline loops: CDR1 MNHNY, CDR2 SVGAGI (reference sequence). CDR3 nucleotide sequence: TGTGCCAGCAGTCGCCCACTCGAGAGCTCCTACAATGAGCAGTTCTTC. Amino acids: CASSRPLESSYNEQFF.

This chain uses TRBV5-1 with TRBJ2-3, with TRBD1 matching over 7 bases. Trimming removed 3 bases from V and 5 bases from J; junction bases left unmatched: 12. This CDR3 is 16 amino acids long. From germline, CDR1 is SGHRS and CDR2 YFSETQ. CDR3 bases: TGCGCCAGCAGCTCAGGGGGACAGAATTATTTAGATACGCAGTATTTT. Translating it yields CASSSGGQNYLDTQYF.

CDR3 region: CASRGQGRVEQYF. The CDR3 nucleotides read TGTGCCAGCAGGGGACAGGGACGGGTCGAGCAGTACTTC. V gene TRBV6-5 combines with J gene TRBJ2-7; TRBD1 agrees at 9 bases. This CDR3 is 13 amino acids long. The V gene end was trimmed by 6 bases and the J gene end by 6 bases; junction bases not matched to a gene: 6. Germline V gives CDR1 MNHEY, CDR2 SVGAGI.

The V and J genes are TRBV5-1 and TRBJ2-7; tentatively, D is TRBD2 (5 bases). This CDR3 has 14 residues. V lost 7 bases and J lost 4, with 18 bases in between. The germline V gene encodes CDR1 SGHRS and CDR2 YFSETQ. CDR3 in amino acids: CASALAGGDYEQYF. The CDR3 DNA sequence: TGCGCCAGCGCGTTGGCGGGTGGGGATTACGAGCAGTACTTC.

The rearrangement joins TRBV5-1 to TRBJ2-7; TRBD1 might be the D (6 bases). V gave up 2 bases and J gave up 2 bases, with 17 bases separating them. The CDR3 is made up of 16 amino acids. Germline-derived CDR1 and CDR2 are SGHRS and YFSETQ. In nucleotides, the CDR3 is TGCGCCAGCAGCTTAAGTACGACAGGTGGGGCCTACGAGCAGTACTTC. This sequence encodes CASSLSTTGGAYEQYF.

The CDR3, as DNA: TGTGCCAGCAGCTTAGGAGGCGGCACCTATAATTCACCCCTCCACTTT. Its translation: CASSLGGGTYNSPLHF. V gene TRBV7-9 combines with J gene TRBJ1-6, with D hard to call. Deletions cut 1 base from V and 2 bases from J, with 9 bases between. Per the germline V gene, CDR1 is SEHNR and CDR2 is FQNEAQ (reference sequence). CDR3 length: 16 residues. The full variable domain, rest sourced from reference TRBV7-9 and TRBJ1-6, is DTGVSQNPRHKITKRGQNVTFRCDPISEHNRLYWYRQTLGQGPEFLTYFQNEAQLEKSRLLSDRFSAERPKGSFSTLEIQRTEQGDSAMYLCASSLGGGTYNSPLHFGNGTRLTVT.

CDR3 region: CASSLAGNTGELFF. The CDR3 bases are TGTGCCAGCAGCTTGGCGGGGAACACCGGGGAGCTGTTTTTT. This chain uses TRBV7-3 with TRBJ2-2; tentatively, D is TRBD2 (5 bases). The CDR3 has 14 amino acids. From germline, CDR1 is SGHTA and CDR2 FQGTGA. V was clipped by 3 bases and J by 1 base, with 6 bases between them.

The chain has TRBV2 and TRBJ2-7; 8 nucleotides match TRBD2. The CDR3 spans 14 residues. CDR1 and CDR2 (germline): SNHLY, FYNNEI. V trimming: 8 bases; J trimming: 0 bases; junction bases outside the gene matches: 6. The CDR3 DNA follows: TGTGCCAGCGTACTAGCGGCTAGCTCCTACGAGCAGTACTTC. Its translation: CASVLAASSYEQYF.

This chain joins TRBV2 and TRBJ2-5, with TRBD1 as a possible D gene (6 bases). Near its end, the DNA agrees better with TRBJ2-7, so the J call may be wrong. The CDR3 is 11 residues long. CDR1 and CDR2 from the germline V gene are SNHLY and FYNNEI. The CDR3 DNA is TGTGCCATTAACAGGGATTACGAGCAGTACTTC. Its translation is CAINRDYEQYF.

This clone came up a few times. The chain links TRBV10-1 to TRBJ1-1; possibly TRBD1 for D (6 bases). Germline CDR1 and CDR2: WNHNN and SYGVQD (reference sequence). V dropped 6 bases and J dropped 1 base, with 12 bases sitting between them. This CDR3 contains 14 residues. The DNA of the CDR3 is TGCGCCAGCAGGGCCACAGGGTGGAACACTGAAGCTTTCTTT. The encoded protein is CASRATGWNTEAFF.

The gene calls are TRBV4-3 and TRBJ2-7, with D perhaps TRBD1 (6 bases). Germline V lookup: CDR1 LGHNA, CDR2 YSLEER. The CDR3 contains 15 residues. Trimming cost V 4 bases and J 5 bases, with 18 bases left between them. The CDR3 spells CASSPGRTGTDEQYF. The CDR3 DNA sequence: TGCGCCAGCAGCCCAGGGCGAACAGGGACGGACGAGCAGTACTTC.

The rearrangement links TRBV7-2 to TRBJ2-2; 7 positions match TRBD1. CDR1 SGHTA and CDR2 FQGNSA come from the germline V gene. The CDR3 is 17 residues long. With 7 bases clipped from V and 2 bases from J, the junction kept 13 bases outside the gene matches. As DNA, the CDR3 is TGTGCCAGCATCTCGTTGCCCAGGGGGTATAACACCGGGGAGCTGTTTTTT. It encodes CASISLPRGYNTGELFF. Combining the CDR3 with reference TRBV7-2 and TRBJ2-2 gives the whole variable domain GAGVSQSPSNKVTEKGKDVELRCDPISGHTALYWYRQSLGQGLEFLIYFQGNSAPDKSGLPSDRFSAERTGGSVSTLTIQRTQQEDSAVYLCASISLPRGYNTGELFFGEGSRLTVL.

This clone was detected only a few times. At one end the junction does not follow the germline gene, possibly because of a read error. The V and J genes are TRBV7-7 and TRBJ2-2; D unclear. Germline-derived CDR1 and CDR2 are SSHAT and FNYEAQ (reference sequence). This CDR3 contains 14 residues. The CDR3 reads CASSLSGNTGELFF. The CDR3 bases are TGTGCTAGCAGCTTATCGGGTAACACCGGGGAGCTGTTTTTT.

V gene TRBV20-1 combines with J gene TRBJ2-1; D is uncertain. The germline CDR1 and CDR2 sequences are DFQATT and SNEGSKA (reference sequence). The CDR3 runs to 10 residues. The V gene lost 7 bases and the J gene lost 6 bases, with 7 bases spanning the gap. Here the CDR3 DNA reads TGCAGTGGCTCGGGCAATGAGCAGTTCTTC. The encoded protein is CSGSGNEQFF.

V gene TRBV18 combines with J gene TRBJ2-7; 9 positions match TRBD2. There are 16 residues in the CDR3. The germline V gene has CDR1 KGHSH and CDR2 LQKENI. V lost 0 bases to trimming and J lost 0 bases; unmatched junction nucleotides: 3. CDR3 amino acids: CASSPPASGASYEQYF. The CDR3 nucleotides read TGTGCCAGCTCACCACCGGCTAGCGGGGCCTCCTACGAGCAGTACTTC. Variable domain in full (rest from reference TRBV18 and TRBJ2-7): NAGVMQNPRHLVRRRGQEARLRCSPMKGHSHVYWYRQLPEEGLKFMVYLQKENIIDESGMPKERFSAEFPKEGPSILRIQQVVRGDSAAYFCASSPPASGASYEQYFGPGTRLTVT.

This clone was seen a handful of times. The rearrangement joins TRBV5-1 to TRBJ2-3, with 7 bases fitting TRBD2. Per the germline V gene, CDR1 is SGHRS and CDR2 is YFSETQ. The CDR3 runs to 16 residues. V shed 5 bases, J shed 2 bases, and the junction held 11 bases outside the gene matches. The DNA for the CDR3 is TGCGCCAGCAGGGATGGCCTAGCGGTAAACACAGATACGCAGTATTTT. It encodes CASRDGLAVNTDTQYF.

V is TRBV6-5 and J is TRBJ1-3; no firm D call. The V gene's germline CDR1 is MNHEY and CDR2 SVGAGI. The CDR3 totals 14 residues. Trimming took 7 bases from V and 0 from J, leaving 10 bases between them. The CDR3 protein is CASTPEYSGNTIYF. In DNA, the CDR3 is TGTGCCAGCACCCCGGAGTACTCTGGAAACACCATATATTTT.

This rearrangement joins TRBV5-1 to TRBJ2-5; 16 bases are shared with TRBD2. Germline V gene lookup returns CDR1 SGHRS and CDR2 YFSETQ. With 6 bases clipped from V and 6 bases from J, the junction kept 11 bases outside the gene matches. The CDR3 totals 17 residues. The CDR3 bases are TGCGCCAGCAATCCCGGGACTAGCGGGGGGGCCGGGAAGACCCAGTACTTC. It translates to CASNPGTSGGAGKTQYF.

This rearrangement joins TRBV11-2 to TRBJ1-3; no definite D call. From germline, CDR1 is SGHAT and CDR2 FQNNGV. The CDR3 is 17 residues long. Trimming left V 3 bases short and J 0 bases short, with 15 bases between. The DNA of the CDR3 is TGTGCCAGCAGCTTTCGGGGATTCCACTCCTCTGGAAACACCATATATTTT. Translated: CASSFRGFHSSGNTIYF.

V is TRBV9 and J is TRBJ1-1, with D maybe TRBD1 (5 bases). The CDR3 runs 17 residues. Trimming left V 3 bases short and J 0 bases short, with 18 bases between. Germline V gene data show CDR1 as SGDLS and CDR2 as YYNGEE. In nucleotides, the CDR3 is TGTGCCAGCAGCGAGACTGGTGGGGCCTATATGAACACTGAAGCTTTCTTT. Translated: CASSETGGAYMNTEAFF.

This sequence joins TRBV7-2 and TRBJ2-7; 14 bases are a match to TRBD2. Unmatched junction bases numbered 0, after V lost 3 bases and J lost 2 bases. The CDR3 is made up of 15 amino acids. Per germline, CDR1 SGHTA and CDR2 FQGNSA. CDR3 region: CASSLGLAGAYEQYF. DNA of the CDR3: TGTGCCAGCAGCTTGGGACTAGCGGGAGCCTACGAGCAGTACTTC.

The chain couples TRBV5-1 to TRBJ2-3; D might be TRBD1 (6 bases). The CDR3 length is 20 residues. V lost 0 bases, J lost 4 bases, and 27 bases lay in between. Per the germline V gene, CDR1 is SGHRS and CDR2 is YFSETQ. The CDR3 sequence is CASSLAWDKTYLVPADTQYF. DNA of the CDR3: TGCGCCAGCAGCTTGGCCTGGGACAAAACTTACCTCGTCCCCGCAGATACGCAGTATTTT.

The CDR3 DNA is TGTGCCAGCAGAAATCCGGAGGGGACCGGCCGGAACACTGAAGCTTTCTTT. Protein: CASRNPEGTGRNTEAFF. The chain links TRBV5-4 to TRBJ1-1; tentative D call: TRBD1 (5 bases). Germline CDR1 reads SGHNT; CDR2 reads YYREEE (reference sequence). The CDR3 runs to 17 residues. V was pared by 5 bases and J by 1 base, with 21 bases between. The whole variable domain, remainder taken from reference TRBV5-4 and TRBJ1-1, is ETGVTQSPTHLIKTRGQQVTLRCSSQSGHNTVSWYQQALGQGPQFIFQYYREEENGRGNFPPRFSGLQFPNYSSELNVNALELDDSALYLCASRNPEGTGRNTEAFFGQGTRLTVV.